The 30 T cell receptor beta chains reported below all come from one sample, sequenced in a study of T-cell memory formation after mild COVID-19. TCRdb fed the 5' RACE reads into MiXCR, producing one record per CDR3 protein. The sample holds about 290,000 distinct CDR3 sequences, less than 20% seen once. Sequencing was carried out using PBMCs or a T cell subset sorted from them (not recorded which). These receptors were obtained from a man between 18 and 35 years old who had mild COVID-19 (a few samples of this study predate the infection). Cell type and time point are not known.

The chain links TRBV4-3 to TRBJ2-1, with 8 bases aligning to TRBD2. Germline V gene data show CDR1 as LGHNA and CDR2 as YSLEER. With V trimmed by 4 bases and J by 4 bases, 12 bases remained unmatched. The CDR3 extends over 17 amino acids. CDR3 residues: CASSPEESGRGYNEQFF. The DNA of the CDR3 is TGCGCCAGCAGCCCGGAGGAGAGCGGGAGAGGGTACAATGAGCAGTTCTTC.

This clonotype was counted only a few times. The V and J genes are TRBV7-8 and TRBJ2-2, with D tentatively TRBD1 (6 bases). The V gene's germline CDR1 is SGHVS and CDR2 FQNEAQ. The V end was cut by 11 bases, the J end by 6 bases, with 10 bases between. The CDR3 totals 11 residues. The CDR3 loop reads CAQQGAGELFF. Written as DNA, the CDR3 is TGTGCCCAACAGGGAGCCGGGGAGCTGTTTTTT.

A few counts support this clonotype. The rearrangement joins TRBV9 to TRBJ1-1, with TRBD1 as a possible D gene (5 bases). Germline V gene lookup returns CDR1 SGDLS and CDR2 YYNGEE. Trimming took 0 bases from V and 0 from J, leaving 6 bases between them. This CDR3 has 14 amino acids. CDR3 residues: CASSVGGVNTEAFF. DNA of the CDR3: TGTGCCAGCAGCGTAGGAGGGGTGAACACTGAAGCTTTCTTT. The complete variable domain, with remaining parts taken from reference TRBV9 and TRBJ1-1, reads DSGVTQTPKHLITATGQRVTLRCSPRSGDLSVYWYQQSLDQGLQFLIQYYNGEERAKGNILERFSAQQFPDLHSELNLSSLELGDSALYFCASSVGGVNTEAFFGQGTRLTVV.

The chain couples TRBV5-1 to TRBJ2-7; unclear D gene. V lost 1 base and J 4 bases, leaving 6 bases between the germline ends. The CDR3 contains 12 residues. Germline V gene data show CDR1 as SGHRS and CDR2 as YFSETQ. In nucleotides, the CDR3 is TGCGCCAGCAGCTTGTTCGGGTACGAGCAGTACTTC. Encoded protein: CASSLFGYEQYF.

The chain combines TRBV5-1 with TRBJ1-6; 8 positions match TRBD1. Germline lookup yields CDR1 SGHRS and CDR2 YFSETQ. The CDR3 length is 18 residues. V was clipped by 1 base and J by 10 bases; unmatched bases: 16. CDR3 sequence (DNA): TGCGCCAGCAGCTTGTCAGACACAGGGGGTCTCCTTGGCTCACCCCTCCACTTT. Protein product: CASSLSDTGGLLGSPLHF. Based on the CDR3 plus reference TRBV5-1 and TRBJ1-6, the full variable domain is KAGVTQTPRYLIKTRGQQVTLSCSPISGHRSVSWYQQTPGQGLQFLFEYFSETQRNKGNFPGRFSGRQFSNSRSEMNVSTLELGDSALYLCASSLSDTGGLLGSPLHFGNGTRLTVT.

V usage is TRBV15 and J usage is TRBJ1-1; TRBD1 matches 7 bases. Germline V lookup: CDR1 LNHNV, CDR2 YYDKDF (reference sequence). The CDR3 has 16 residues. The trim removed 1 base at V and 3 bases at J, leaving 8 bases unmatched. This chain's CDR3 is CATSRGVQGFHTEAFF. The CDR3 bases are TGTGCCACCAGCAGAGGGGTACAGGGGTTCCACACTGAAGCTTTCTTT.

V usage is TRBV7-2 and J usage is TRBJ2-7; no firm D call. Germline V gene data show CDR1 as SGHTA and CDR2 as FQGNSA. The CDR3 is 13 amino acids. Deletions cut 1 base from V and 1 base from J, with 5 bases between. The DNA of the CDR3 is TGTGCCAGCAGCTTAGAAGTTTCCTACGAGCAGTACTTC. This codes for CASSLEVSYEQYF. Full variable domain (outside the CDR3, taken from reference TRBV7-2 and TRBJ2-7): GAGVSQSPSNKVTEKGKDVELRCDPISGHTALYWYRQSLGQGLEFLIYFQGNSAPDKSGLPSDRFSAERTGGSVSTLTIQRTQQEDSAVYLCASSLEVSYEQYFGPGTRLTVT.

The genes are TRBV11-3 and TRBJ2-2; D not certain. The CDR3 is 14 amino acids. Per the germline V gene, CDR1 is SGHNT and CDR2 is YENEEA. V was cut by 5 bases and J by 1 base, with 8 bases left in between. The CDR3 DNA sequence: TGTGCCAGCAGCCCCTGGGGGAACACCGGGGAGCTGTTTTTT. Residues: CASSPWGNTGELFF.

This sequence joins TRBV7-2 and TRBJ1-3, with D unresolved. Germline V gene sequence: CDR1 SGHTA, CDR2 FQGNSA. The CDR3 runs to 15 residues. V shed 5 bases and J shed 1 base, with 12 bases lying between them. The CDR3 DNA reads TGTGCCAGCAGCACAGCGTTGGGTTCTGGAAACACCATATATTTT. It specifies CASSTALGSGNTIYF.

Only a few counts were recorded for this clonotype. The chain combines TRBV12-3 or TRBV12-4 with TRBJ2-1; D remains ambiguous. This CDR3 region has 13 residues. V gave up 3 bases and J gave up 7 bases, with 10 bases separating them. The DNA for the CDR3 is TGTGCCAGCAGTTTCCTGGGCGTAAATGAGCAGTTCTTC. Amino acids: CASSFLGVNEQFF.

The DNA for the CDR3 is TGTGCCAGCATCAGAGCGGGAGTCGAAGAGACCCAGTACTTC. Protein product: CASIRAGVEETQYF. This rearrangement joins TRBV7-2 to TRBJ2-5; 8 bases map to TRBD2. The germline V gene encodes CDR1 SGHTA and CDR2 FQGNSA. This CDR3 comprises 14 residues. The junction had 7 bases not matched to a gene; V was cut back by 7 bases and J by 3 bases. Full variable domain (missing parts from reference TRBV7-2 and TRBJ2-5): GAGVSQSPSNKVTEKGKDVELRCDPISGHTALYWYRQSLGQGLEFLIYFQGNSAPDKSGLPSDRFSAERTGGSVSTLTIQRTQQEDSAVYLCASIRAGVEETQYFGPGTRLLVL.

This clonotype was seen a few times. The chain combines TRBV11-2 with TRBJ2-7, with TRBD1 matching 9 bases. V shed 4 bases, J shed 3 bases, and the junction held 7 bases outside the gene matches. Germline values: CDR1 SGHAT, CDR2 FQNNGV. The CDR3 has 15 residues. The CDR3 loop is CASSSDRGIYYEQYV. CDR3 in DNA: TGTGCCAGCAGCTCCGACAGGGGGATCTACTACGAGCAGTACGTC.

The chain employs TRBV7-2 and TRBJ2-5; D is possibly TRBD1 or TRBD2 (6 bases each). V dropped 10 bases and J dropped 5 bases, with 14 bases sitting between them. This CDR3 spans 12 amino acids. Germline CDR1 and CDR2: SGHTA and FQGNSA. CDR3 residues: CATGGNRETQYF. The CDR3 DNA follows: TGTGCCACCGGGGGCAACAGGGAGACCCAGTACTTC.

This clonotype was picked up a small number of times. The rearrangement links TRBV7-9 to TRBJ1-6, with 7 bases aligning to TRBD1. Germline trimming cut 0 bases from V and 5 bases from J; bases unmatched to any gene: 4. Germline V gene sequence: CDR1 SEHNR, CDR2 FQNEAQ (reference sequence). This CDR3 has 16 amino acids. The DNA for the CDR3 is TGTGCCAGCAGCTTAGCGGTGGGACAGAATAATTCACCCCTCCACTTT. Amino acid sequence: CASSLAVGQNNSPLHF. The full variable domain, its missing parts supplied by reference TRBV7-9 and TRBJ1-6, is DTGVSQNPRHKITKRGQNVTFRCDPISEHNRLYWYRQTLGQGPEFLTYFQNEAQLEKSRLLSDRFSAERPKGSFSTLEIQRTEQGDSAMYLCASSLAVGQNNSPLHFGNGTRLTVT.

This clonotype has a handful of counts. V and J are TRBV12-3 or TRBV12-4 and TRBJ1-5; D is unclear. V shed 6 bases and J shed 0 bases, with 3 bases lying between them. This CDR3 contains 12 residues. The CDR3 region has the DNA TGTGCCAGCAGGGCTAGCAATCAGCCCCAGCATTTT. As protein: CASRASNQPQHF.

This clonotype was observed many times. The V and J genes are TRBV12-3 or TRBV12-4 and TRBJ2-5, with no clear D. The CDR3 spans 12 residues. V dropped 2 bases and J dropped 3 bases, with 4 bases sitting between them. DNA of the CDR3: TGTGCCAGCAGTTTAATGGAAGAGACCCAGTACTTC. Protein product: CASSLMEETQYF.

This clonotype was seen many times. The chain combines TRBV9 with TRBJ2-3, with TRBD1 as a possible D gene (6 bases). This CDR3 comprises 15 residues. Germline V gene sequence: CDR1 SGDLS, CDR2 YYNGEE. Between the trimmed V and J ends, which lost 4 bases and 1 base, there was a span of 13 bases. The CDR3 region is CASSLVGAGTDTQYF. The CDR3 nucleotides read TGTGCCAGCAGCCTGGTGGGGGCCGGCACAGATACGCAGTATTTT.

The chain employs TRBV6-6 and TRBJ1-3, with unresolved D. Per germline, CDR1 MNHNY and CDR2 SVGAGI (reference sequence). CDR3 length equals 11 residues. V was shortened by 5 bases and J by 3 bases, with 2 bases between the two germline ends. The CDR3 sequence is CASSLGNTIYF. CDR3 nucleotide sequence: TGTGCCAGCAGTCTTGGAAACACCATATATTTT.

The chain couples TRBV5-6 to TRBJ1-2, with a weak D call TRBD1 (5 bases). Trimming took off 4 bases at V and 8 bases at J, with 15 bases between the two ends. This CDR3 is built from 13 residues. Germline-derived CDR1 and CDR2 are SGHDT and YYEEEE. CDR3 sequence reads: CASSPRLWGGYTF. CDR3 nucleotide sequence: TGTGCCAGCAGCCCTCGCCTATGGGGCGGCTACACCTTC.

This clonotype appeared a few times. The V and J genes are TRBV20-1 and TRBJ2-3, with TRBD2 matching over 8 bases. The length of the CDR3 is 14 residues. J lost 2 bases, V lost 6 bases, and 7 bases had no gene match. From germline, CDR1 is DFQATT and CDR2 SNEGSKA (reference sequence). The CDR3 is CSAGSSGLTDTQYF. The CDR3 DNA reads TGCAGTGCGGGATCTAGCGGGCTCACAGATACGCAGTATTTT.

The rearrangement uses TRBV6-5 and TRBJ2-5; TRBD1 matches 9 bases. CDR3 size: 16 residues. Germline V gives CDR1 MNHEY, CDR2 SVGAGI. Unmatched junction bases numbered 11, after V lost 5 bases and J lost 4 bases. Here the CDR3 reads CASSITGTGIGETQYF. CDR3 in DNA: TGTGCCAGCAGTATTACCGGGACAGGGATCGGAGAGACCCAGTACTTC.

This clonotype was counted between two and nine times. The chain employs TRBV9 and TRBJ1-1; TRBD1 matches at 8 bases. CDR1 and CDR2 (germline): SGDLS, YYNGEE. Losses at the gene ends were 4 bases for V and 5 bases for J; bases not matched to a gene: 13. The CDR3 length is 16 residues. The CDR3 DNA is TGTGCCAGCAGCAGGCTGACAGGGGCATCGGGGACTGAAGCTTTCTTT. Its translation: CASSRLTGASGTEAFF.

This clonotype came up a few times. The V call is TRBV19, the J call TRBJ1-2; 9 nucleotides match TRBD1. In germline, CDR1 is LNHDA, CDR2 SQIVND (reference sequence). J was trimmed by 5 bases and V by 5 bases; bases with no gene match: 15. This CDR3 comprises 17 residues. CDR3: CASSLPGTGMFAYGYTF. In nucleotides, the CDR3 is TGTGCCAGTAGTCTTCCCGGGACAGGGATGTTCGCGTATGGCTACACCTTC. Full variable domain (outside the CDR3, taken from reference TRBV19 and TRBJ1-2): DGGITQSPKYLFRKEGQNVTLSCEQNLNHDAMYWYRQDPGQGLRLIYYSQIVNDFQKGDIAEGYSVSREKKESFPLTVTSAQKNPTAFYLCASSLPGTGMFAYGYTFGSGTRLTVV.

This chain joins TRBV6-6 and TRBJ1-5; the D gene is possibly TRBD1 (5 bases). V was trimmed by 6 bases and J by 2 bases, leaving 14 bases between them. Germline V gene sequence: CDR1 MNHNY, CDR2 SVGAGI (reference sequence). CDR3 length: 15 residues. The CDR3 here is CASSLDSGGNQPQHF. Here the CDR3 DNA reads TGTGCCAGCAGCCTTGACTCGGGGGGCAATCAGCCCCAGCATTTT.

This sequence joins TRBV6-6 and TRBJ2-3; no reliable D call. Trimming stripped 8 bases from V and 0 bases from J, with 18 bases between. This CDR3 contains 16 residues. Germline loops: CDR1 MNHNY, CDR2 SVGAGI (reference sequence). The CDR3 loop is CASGREVGPSTDTQYF. The CDR3 DNA follows: TGTGCCAGCGGAAGGGAAGTTGGGCCTAGCACAGATACGCAGTATTTT.

This clonotype was detected many times. This sequence joins TRBV12-3 or TRBV12-4 and TRBJ1-4; D gene ambiguous. V lost 3 bases to trimming and J lost 8 bases, with 10 bases between them. The CDR3 sequence is 13 residues long. The CDR3 bases are TGTGCCAGCAGTTTTCTCTTTGGAGAAAAACTGTTTTTT. It is translated as CASSFLFGEKLFF.

This clonotype appeared a few times. The chain links TRBV14 to TRBJ2-3; 8 positions agree with TRBD1. CDR3 length: 15 residues. V was pared by 4 bases and J by 5 bases, with 8 bases of the junction left unmatched. The germline gives CDR1 SGHDN, CDR2 FVKESK. CDR3 amino acids: CASSRSGQGLDTQYF. The CDR3 nucleotides read TGTGCCAGCAGCCGTTCCGGACAGGGCCTAGATACGCAGTATTTT.

In this sample, this clonotype turned up a few times. The CDR3 DNA reads as TGTGCCATCAGTGGGGGGAAGACTCTTCAGGAAGATACGCAGTATTTT. Protein: CAISGGKTLQEDTQYF. V gene TRBV10-3 combines with J gene TRBJ2-3; D tentatively fits TRBD1 or TRBD2 (5 bases each). V lost 4 bases, J lost 5 bases, and 19 bases lay in between. Germline CDR1 and CDR2: ENHRY and SYGVKD. The CDR3 length is 16 residues.

There are a few counts of this clonotype. The chain links TRBV14 to TRBJ1-3, with D unclear. The CDR3 loop spans 15 amino acids. The V gene lost 1 base and the J gene lost 0 bases, with 7 bases spanning the gap. CDR1 and CDR2 (germline): SGHDN, FVKESK. This CDR3 reads CASSQVAVSGNTIYF. The CDR3 DNA reads TGTGCCAGCAGCCAAGTAGCAGTCTCTGGAAACACCATATATTTT.

The chain employs TRBV7-3 and TRBJ2-1; D is unresolved. The CDR3 extends over 13 amino acids. CDR1 and CDR2 (germline): SGHTA, FQGTGA. Trimming shortened V by 1 base and J by 12 bases, and 13 bases separated the two germline ends. CDR3: CASSLIPKDVQFF. The DNA for the CDR3 is TGTGCCAGCAGCTTAATCCCCAAAGACGTGCAGTTCTTC.